These T cell receptor beta chains were read from a single sample in a study of cytomegalovirus exposure and HLA in healthy donors. Generated by immunoSEQ multiplex PCR, the TCRdb table keeps only in-frame clones and is missing some. The top ten hold roughly 2.1% of the sample, which has about 110,000 clones, less than 85% seen once. The sequenced sample was PBMCs. Receptors originate from a man aged 18 to 35 in good health and CMV-seronegative. The CDR3 runs from the conserved cysteine through the conserved F or W. Fields, in order: V gene, clone size, D gene, J gene, CDR3 DNA, CDR3 protein. The D gene is left open where the match is weak. Only some rows state a clone size, as once, few, many or a class for expanded clones.

>TRBV2|few|TRBD2|TRBJ2-2
TGTGCCAGCGGAAGACTAGCGGGTGGCGGGGAGCTGTTTTTT
CASGRLAGGGELFF
>TRBV5-1|.|.|TRBJ1-2
TGCGCCAGCAGCTTAGGGCAACGAGGGTGGGGCTACACCTTC
CASSLGQRGWGYTF
>TRBV28|.|TRBD1|TRBJ1-4
TGTGCCAGCTCTCGACCGCAGGGGGCAGGAACTAATGAAAAACTGTTTTTT
CASSRPQGAGTNEKLFF
>TRBV7-3|.|.|TRBJ2-2
TGTGCCAGCAGCTTAAGTCAGACATCGGAGCTGTTTTTT
CASSLSQTSELFF
>TRBV29-1|.|.|TRBJ1-2
TGCAGCGTGGAAGGAAAACTGACAGAAAACTATGGCTACACCTTC
CSVEGKLTENYGYTF
>TRBV5-1|.|.|TRBJ1-1
TGCGCCAGCAGCTTGGGGACAGAATCTGAAGCTTTCTTT
CASSLGTESEAFF
>TRBV13|.|.|TRBJ1-1
TGTGCCAGCAGCTTTTTGGGGAGCAGCGAAGCTTTCTTT
CASSFLGSSEAFF
>TRBV7-8|.|.|TRBJ1-5
TGTGCCAGCAGCCAGGAGGGCGGTCAGCCCCAGCATTTT
CASSQEGGQPQHF
>TRBV19|.|TRBD2|TRBJ2-5
TGTGCCAGTAGTATGGGACTAGCGGGGAAGTACCAAGAGACCCAGTACTTC
CASSMGLAGKYQETQYF
>TRBV7-2|.|.|TRBJ1-2
TGTGCCAGCAGCTTACCTGGCGGGATTAACTATGGCTACCCCTTC
CASSLPGGINYGYPF
>TRBV6-4|.|TRBD2|TRBJ2-3
TGTGCCAGCAGTGAGCGGGGGGACGCAGATACGCAGTATTTT
CASSERGDADTQYF
>TRBV29-1|.|.|TRBJ2-3
TGCAGCGTTGTGGCAGGGCAGTTTACAGATACGCAGTATTTT
CSVVAGQFTDTQYF
>TRBV5-1|few|.|TRBJ1-1
TGCGCCAGCAGCTTGGGGGCAGGGGCCCTTAACACTGAAGCTTTCTTT
CASSLGAGALNTEAFF
>TRBV5-4|.|.|TRBJ2-5
TGTGCCAGCAGCGTAGACCCGACAGTTACCAAAGAGACCCAGTACTTC
CASSVDPTVTKETQYF
>TRBV10-3|.|TRBD2|TRBJ2-1
TGTGCCATCGGGGCGGGGGGGACCGACGAGTTCTTC
CAIGAGGTDEFF
>TRBV7-3|.|.|TRBJ2-2
TGTGCCAGCAGCCCCGGGACATCCACCGGGGAGCTGTTTTTT
CASSPGTSTGELFF
>TRBV5-5|once|.|TRBJ1-1
TGTGCCAGCATGGAGGGAGAAGTGAACACTGAAGCTTTCTTT
CASMEGEVNTEAFF
>TRBV27|few|TRBD2|TRBJ2-5
TGTGCCAGCAGGGGACTAGCGGGTGGGATACAAGAGACCCAGTACTTC
CASRGLAGGIQETQYF
>TRBV5-8|.|.|TRBJ2-7
TGTGCCAGCAGCCTGGAGACAGGCTCCTACGAGCAGTACTTC
CASSLETGSYEQYF
>TRBV14|.|TRBD1|TRBJ1-6
TGTGCCAGCAAACAGGGGCCCCATAATTCACCCCTCCACTTT
CASKQGPHNSPLHF
>TRBV6-5|.|.|TRBJ1-1
TGTGCCAGCAGAACGACAGCGTTGAACACTGAAGCTTTCTTT
CASRTTALNTEAFF
>TRBV19|.|TRBD1|TRBJ2-3
TGTGCCAGTAGCAAGGGGGCCCCAGATACGCAGTATTTT
CASSKGAPDTQYF
>TRBV2|.|TRBD1|TRBJ1-1
TGTGCCAGCAGTGACGACAGGGGGCTAAACACTGAAGCTTTCTTT
CASSDDRGLNTEAFF
>TRBV27|.|.|TRBJ2-5
TGTGCCAGCAGTCCCCTGGGGGCGGGGGCTAGGGAGACCCAGTACTTC
CASSPLGAGARETQYF